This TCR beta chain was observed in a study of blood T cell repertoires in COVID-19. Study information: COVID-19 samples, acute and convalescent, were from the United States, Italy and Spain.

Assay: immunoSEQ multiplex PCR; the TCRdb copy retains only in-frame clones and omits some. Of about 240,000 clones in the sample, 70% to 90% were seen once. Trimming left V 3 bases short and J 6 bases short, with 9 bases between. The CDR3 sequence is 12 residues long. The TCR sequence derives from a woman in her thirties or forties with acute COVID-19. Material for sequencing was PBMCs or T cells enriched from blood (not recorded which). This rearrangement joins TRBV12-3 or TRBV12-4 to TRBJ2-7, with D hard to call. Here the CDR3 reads CASSFGALEQYF. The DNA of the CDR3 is TGTGCCAGCAGTTTTGGAGCGCTCGAGCAGTACTTC.